One T cell receptor beta chain is described in this entry. Its antigen is undetermined. CDR3 size: 18 residues. The germline CDR1 and CDR2 sequences are SGHKS and YYEKEE (reference sequence). The V gene end was trimmed by 1 base and the J gene end by 3 bases; junction bases not matched to a gene: 15. This sample is drawn from a study of T cell responses to AZD1222 COVID-19 vaccine. Study information: Second-dose timings of about 4 or about 12 weeks were pooled. Whole-study findings and limits: Spike as a whole was targeted by vaccine-associated CD4 TCRs, dominant at 160-218 and 743-854. Per reports, nearly half of all spike-specific TCRs target regions that are unmutated in variants.

Sequencing was performed with immunoSEQ multiplex PCR; in TCRdb, only in-frame clones are kept and a portion is missing. The sample consists of 130,000 to 150,000 clones, around 91% of them appearing once. This clonotype was sampled from an adult in good health. The chain combines TRBV5-5 with TRBJ2-7, with 8 positions matching TRBD1. This material consisted of peripheral blood, taken on day 0 of AZD1222 vaccination. The DNA of the CDR3 is TGTGCCAGCAGCTTGTCTGGACAGGGAGTATCCTCCTACTACGAGCAGTACTTC. This translates into CASSLSGQGVSSYYEQYF.